Sequencing of this TCR beta chain was carried out in a study of shared clonotypes between healthy human individuals (dated by TCRdb to the early 2020s). Notes on the research overall: The cohort comprised two women and three men aged 18 to 49 years. For each donor, CD4 naive and CD4 memory were each given three plates, CD8 naive was given two plates, and CD8 memory was given one plate. To estimate repertoire size and how much clonotype sharing occurs between individuals, the study deeply sequenced the blood TCR repertoires of five healthy adults. Different laboratories and diverse techniques were used to prepare libraries and sequence TCR repertoires, to increase sequencing depth and limit assay-specific biases. Each donor's leukapheresis produced roughly between roughly 0.85 and 10 billion PBMCs.

The full study reports these points: Clonotypes shared by all four sorted-subset donors showed higher generation probabilities than non-shared clonotypes. Pairwise subsampling led to the expectation that sequencing depth would affect the degree of clonotype sharing among donors. Estimated clonotype richness was generally larger for naive than for memory subsets. Approximately 5% of naive CD4, 3.5% of naive CD8, 2.3% of memory CD4, and over 0.35% of memory CD8 clonotypes were shared across four donors. Sampling was limited to blood, and TCR repertoires in tissue likely differ from TCR repertoires in blood. Because the study included only a small number of donors, the genetic and exposure-history diversity represented was limited. Even with the large sequencing depth, rarefaction of the sorted-subset datasets indicated that sequencing was incomplete.

From the cysteine up to the phenylalanine, the CDR3 has a length of 15 residues. The entry retains the CDR3 DNA only, 45 bases that are in frame from base 1. Sequences MNHNY (CDR1) and SVGAGI (CDR2) are obtained from the germline V gene (reference sequence). The V end loses 8 bases and the J end loses 2 bases, and a stretch of 18 bases separates them. The donors were healthy, HIV-negative adults who had no recently reported acute infections or vaccinations. Every donor was a Caucasian adult residing in Nashville, Tennessee, USA. Magnetic negative selection was used to enrich CD4+ T cells, after which naive cells were positively selected on CD45RA and the negative fraction became the memory subset. After blood collection by leukapheresis, PBMCs were isolated using Ficoll-Histopaque density gradient centrifugation and then cryopreserved in the vapor phase of liquid nitrogen. Analytical flow cytometry was used to check the purity and quantity of each magnetically sorted T cell population. Genomic DNA was isolated from each sorted fraction and quantified by UV absorbance on a Nanodrop 2000c.

To note about this clone: Its binding antigen is unknown. The input lacks base qualities; no much larger clone sits a single base away.

Using the deep immunoSEQ assay, multiplex PCR amplified TCR CDR3 regions from genomic DNA. Genomic DNA extracted from each cell subset was distributed evenly over all wells of several immunoSEQ 96-well plates, and each plate served as one replicate. Each replicate PCR for sorted subsets received 200 ng genomic DNA, equal to roughly 33,000 T cell genomes. The purified libraries were quantified using a Qubit 3.0 fluorometer, sized with a Bioanalyzer 2100, and then quantified again using the KAPA Library Quantification kit. Every immunoSEQ 96-well plate was sequenced on a separate single-read 150-cycle Illumina NextSeq 550 flow cell. For the original study's pipeline: Because the immunoSEQ output held only junctional sequences and lacked quality scores, the filtering could not match the filtering applied to full-length reads. Sequences were annotated with PyIR, a Python wrapper for IgBLAST v1.9, and V/J genes and CDR3 were assigned using IMGT germline references. Reads were filtered out if the reads had weak V/J assignments (E-value above 1e-6), no CDR3, stop codons, out-of-frame junctions, or ambiguous translated residues. V3J clonotypes were defined as sequences sharing an identical inferred V gene, J gene, and CDR3 amino acid sequence. To compute the percentage overlap between repertoires, the number of shared unique clonotypes was divided by the size of the smaller repertoire. RTK rarefaction, the Chao1 estimator, and Recon v2.1 estimates of unobserved clonotypes were used to assess repertoire richness. Generation probabilities were computed with OLGA for all TCRbeta clonotypes obtained by the gDNA method from several donors. TCRdb provides this immuneACCESS table in a form limited to in-frame rearrangements. Some clones are lacking; in checked studies, under half of them reflect an unresolved V gene, and why the rest are absent is not known. The DNA gave D and trimming, while V, J and clone size come from that table. This sample lists about a million clones; over 75% were detected once. In total, the top ten clones hold about 1.5% of the sample.

This TCR derives from a man younger than 30 in good health. Sequenced: memory CD4+ T cells sorted from blood. The cell subset or site label on this specimen signifies: CD45RA-negative fraction. The rearranged chain carries TRBV6-6 and TRBJ2-5, with the D segment possibly TRBD1 or TRBD2, each aligning over 6 bases. The DNA sequence reads TGTGCCAGCCGCCACAGAGGGGGGCTGCAAGAGACCCAGTACTTC. Its amino acids are CASRHRGGLQETQYF.